This entry is about one T cell receptor (beta chain). Its matching antigen is unknown. A junction end diverges from the germline sequence, so it may reflect a read error. The data stem from a study of CD8+ T cells in alopecia areata. Across the study: Treated patients were dosed with oral tofacitinib, taking 5 to 10 mg twice daily. Overall study results and limits: Clonality in the scalp and expanded CD8+ clones ranked among the top 100 were significantly decreased by tofacitinib. Many of the expanded lesional clones endured in scalp and blood while on tofacitinib.

Following RNA extraction, reverse transcription yielded cDNA that acted as the sequencing template. Produced via immunoSEQ multiplex PCR; TCRdb's table is partial and in-frame only. In the table there are 100,000 to 150,000 clones, roughly 57% of which are singletons. Treatment reported: oral pan-JAK inhibitor, 5-10 mg twice daily. In alopecia areata patients, both lesional scalp punch biopsies and peripheral blood were collected. Germline-derived CDR1 and CDR2 are SQVTM and ANQGSEA. The CDR3 loop spans 15 amino acids. This chain joins TRBV29-1 and TRBJ2-3, with TRBD1 matching over 10 bases. This clonotype was sampled from a human donor with alopecia areata. This specimen was CD4+ T cells sorted from blood, taken at week 4, from a patient treated with tofacitinib. The chain's CDR3 is CSAELGTGDTDTQYF. Here the CDR3 DNA reads TGCAGCGCTGAACTTGGGACAGGGGACACAGATACGCAGTATTTT.